The 29 T cell receptor beta chains listed next were all sequenced from one sample in a study of shared clonotypes between healthy human individuals. Method: immunoSEQ multiplex PCR; TCRdb's copy keeps in-frame clones and lacks some. The sample has about 2 million clones, 85% to 95% seen once. The source material was naive CD4+ T cells sorted from blood. Subset: CD45RA+ positively selected. The receptor set was obtained from a man aged 18 to 29 in good health.

V usage is TRBV29-1 and J usage is TRBJ2-7, with D possibly TRBD2 on 5 matching bases. Germline V CDR1 and CDR2: SQVTM, ANQGSEA. This CDR3 region has 13 residues. The germline V and J ends were trimmed by 2 bases and 3 bases, with 11 bases remaining between them. CDR3 coding DNA: TGCAGCGTTGAACTGGAGGCCAGCTACGAGCAGTACTTC. Protein product: CSVELEASYEQYF.

J is TRBJ2-1 and V is TRBV10-1; D call uncertain. The CDR3 length is 16 residues. The V and J ends lost 2 bases and 2 bases respectively, with 13 bases between them. CDR1 and CDR2 from the germline V gene are WNHNN and SYGVQD (reference sequence). DNA for the CDR3: TGCGCCAGCAGTGAGGGACCAATCCCCCCCTACAATGAGCAGTTCTTC. This codes for CASSEGPIPPYNEQFF.

About this clone: Distinct nucleotide sequences in the sample also encode this CDR3. The V gene is TRBV6-5, the J gene TRBJ2-2; 7 nucleotides agree with TRBD1. The CDR3 has 14 residues. V lost 6 bases, J lost 1 base, and 2 bases stayed unmatched. The germline V gene has CDR1 MNHEY and CDR2 SVGAGI. CDR3 loop: CASSRTGNTGELFF. The CDR3 DNA sequence: TGTGCCAGCAGCAGGACAGGGAACACCGGGGAGCTGTTTTTT.

The chain combines TRBV5-1 with TRBJ2-1; 10 nucleotides line up with TRBD2. Looked up from germline, CDR1 is SGHRS and CDR2 is YFSETQ. J was trimmed by 7 bases and V by 0 bases; bases with no gene match: 10. This CDR3 has 17 amino acids. This CDR3 is CASSLDASGSTGNEQFF. DNA of the CDR3: TGCGCCAGCAGCTTGGATGCTAGCGGGAGTACTGGTAATGAGCAGTTCTTC.

The chain is built from TRBV27 and TRBJ2-4; possibly TRBD1 for D (6 bases). The germline V gene has CDR1 MNHEY and CDR2 SMNVEV (reference sequence). The ends were cut back, 4 bases at V and 0 bases at J, with 10 bases in the middle. The CDR3 consists of 15 residues. The CDR3 here is CASSSDSIAKNIQYF. CDR3 nucleotides: TGTGCCAGCAGTTCGGACAGCATAGCCAAAAACATTCAGTACTTC.

The V and J genes are TRBV2 and TRBJ2-1; D gene uncertain. V lost 6 bases to trimming and J lost 0 bases, with 6 bases between them. The CDR3 is made up of 13 amino acids. The germline gives CDR1 SNHLY, CDR2 FYNNEI. In DNA form, the CDR3 reads TGTGCCAGCAGGCTGATCTCCTACAATGAGCAGTTCTTC. It specifies CASRLISYNEQFF.

The genes are TRBV7-2 and TRBJ1-1, with 7 bases fitting TRBD1. Germline CDR1 SGHTA, CDR2 FQGNSA. This CDR3 is built from 14 residues. Trimming removed 3 bases from V and 5 bases from J; junction bases left unmatched: 6. The CDR3 DNA follows: TGTGCCAGCAGCTTGAGACAGGGTACAACTGAAGCTTTCTTT. It translates to CASSLRQGTTEAFF.

The V gene is TRBV10-3, the J gene TRBJ2-7; D may correspond to TRBD1 or TRBD2 (5 bases each). Germline values: CDR1 ENHRY, CDR2 SYGVKD. CDR3 length: 16 residues. V was trimmed by 11 bases and J by 0 bases, leaving 23 bases between them. The CDR3 region has the DNA TGTGCCGCTCAAGAGTCCGGGACGCCTGGCTCCTACGAGCAGTACTTC. This codes for CAAQESGTPGSYEQYF.

The CDR3 sequence: CAISPSSGNTIYF. The CDR3 DNA sequence: TGTGCCATCAGTCCGAGCTCTGGAAACACCATATATTTT. J is TRBJ1-3 and V is TRBV10-3, with D uncertain. Germline values: CDR1 ENHRY, CDR2 SYGVKD. The CDR3 has 13 amino acids. The ends were cut back, 5 bases at V and 0 bases at J, with 5 bases in the middle.

The chain couples TRBV10-3 to TRBJ2-1; no clear D. Germline CDR1 reads ENHRY; CDR2 reads SYGVKD. CDR3 size: 11 residues. Trimming took 10 bases from V and 12 from J, leaving 16 bases between them. The CDR3 bases are TGTGCCAGCCCCCGTCGGTGGAGGCAGTTCTTC. Translation: CASPRRWRQFF.

The genes are TRBV13 and TRBJ2-3; 8 bases match TRBD2. The CDR3 is 16 residues long. The J segment lost 2 bases and the V segment lost 3 bases, leaving 7 bases of the junction unmatched. Germline CDR1 PRHDT, CDR2 FYEKMQ (reference sequence). The CDR3 region is CASSFRRGASTDTQYF. CDR3 DNA: TGTGCCAGCAGCTTTCGGCGGGGGGCCTCCACAGATACGCAGTATTTT.

The J gene is TRBJ2-7, the V gene TRBV11-3; D is perhaps TRBD1 (6 bases). V was shortened by 2 bases and J by 2 bases, with 22 bases between the two germline ends. The CDR3 totals 18 residues. Germline V lookup: CDR1 SGHNT, CDR2 YENEEA. The CDR3 region is CASSLSRPTGKYTYEQYF. The CDR3 DNA is TGTGCCAGCAGCTTATCCCGTCCAACAGGGAAGTACACCTACGAGCAGTACTTC.

V gene TRBV2 combines with J gene TRBJ1-2, with a possible D match to TRBD1 (6 bases). The CDR3 is 12 residues long. V was clipped by 10 bases and J by 7 bases, with 16 bases between them. Germline V CDR1 and CDR2: SNHLY, FYNNEI. CDR3 protein: CAIRVGGLGYTF. The CDR3, as DNA: TGTGCCATTAGAGTAGGGGGGCTTGGCTACACCTTC.

J is TRBJ1-6 and V is TRBV10-3; tentatively, D is TRBD1 (6 bases). CDR1 is ENHRY, CDR2 SYGVKD, per germline. Between the trimmed V and J ends, which lost 6 bases and 6 bases, there was a span of 21 bases. The CDR3 loop spans 17 amino acids. For the CDR3, the DNA is TGTGCCATCAGCAGGGAGAAAGGGACAATGGGTAATTCACCCCTCCACTTT. This sequence encodes CAISREKGTMGNSPLHF.

The chain uses TRBV6-1 and TRBJ2-7, with 10 nucleotides matching TRBD1. The CDR3 has 15 residues. The V segment lost 7 bases and the J segment 3 bases; nucleotides outside the gene matches: 9. Germline V gives CDR1 MNHNS, CDR2 SASEGT. In DNA form, the CDR3 reads TGTGCCAGCAATGGGGGACAGGGGAGTGTCTACGAGCAGTACTTC. Its protein product is CASNGGQGSVYEQYF.

Turning to this clone: Other DNA sequences from this sample encode an identical CDR3 as well. CDR3 sequence: CASSRTGNNEQFF. CDR3 bases: TGTGCCAGCTCACGAACAGGGAACAATGAGCAGTTCTTC. V gene TRBV18 combines with J gene TRBJ2-1; a possible D gene is TRBD1 (6 bases). Germline V gives CDR1 KGHSH, CDR2 LQKENI. V was clipped by 4 bases and J by 5 bases, with 9 bases between them. This CDR3 contains 13 residues.

CDR3 sequence: CASSQGTFTGSPLHF. Here the CDR3 DNA reads TGTGCCAGCAGCCAGGGGACCTTTACGGGTTCACCCCTCCACTTT. The chain uses TRBV6-5 and TRBJ1-6; D perhaps matches TRBD1 (6 bases). Trimming left V 6 bases short and J 9 bases short, with 18 bases between. This CDR3 is 15 amino acids long. In germline, CDR1 is MNHEY, CDR2 SVGAGI.

This sequence joins TRBV10-3 and TRBJ2-2; TRBD1 aligns across 8 bases. The germline V gene has CDR1 ENHRY and CDR2 SYGVKD. This CDR3 is built from 16 residues. V gave up 0 bases and J gave up 5 bases; unmatched junction bases: 5. The CDR3 bases are TGTGCCATCAGTGAGTCCGGCAGGGGGCGAACCGGGGAGCTGTTTTTT. As protein: CAISESGRGRTGELFF.

The chain recombines TRBV20-1 with TRBJ1-1; D remains unclear. Germline CDR1 is DFQATT and CDR2 is SNEGSKA (reference sequence). The CDR3 is 8 residues long. Trimming shortened V by 7 bases and J by 5 bases, and 2 bases separated the two germline ends. The CDR3 protein is CSVTEAFF. CDR3 bases: TGCAGTGTTACTGAAGCTTTCTTT.

This sequence joins TRBV7-8 and TRBJ1-2; TRBD1 aligns across 10 bases. From germline, CDR1 is SGHVS and CDR2 FQNEAQ. The CDR3 is made up of 16 amino acids. The V and J ends lost 3 bases and 3 bases, in that order; junction bases with no gene match: 7. In nucleotides, the CDR3 is TGTGCCAGCAGCTTCATTTGGGACAGGGGAGACTATGGCTACACCTTC. This gives the protein CASSFIWDRGDYGYTF.

This rearrangement joins TRBV7-9 to TRBJ2-3; a possible D gene is TRBD2 (6 bases). Trimming took 11 bases from V and 2 from J, leaving 17 bases between them. The CDR3 has 14 residues. The germline V gene has CDR1 SEHNR and CDR2 FQNEAQ (reference sequence). CDR3 in DNA: TGTGCCGGACTCCGGGACTCAGACACAGATACGCAGTATTTT. Translated: CAGLRDSDTDTQYF.

The CDR3 bases are TGTGCCAGCAGCCCCTCTCCTTGGGGGAGGAGCTCCTACGAGCAGTACTTC. This codes for CASSPSPWGRSSYEQYF. The J gene is TRBJ2-7, the V gene TRBV5-8; D might be TRBD2 (6 bases). V was trimmed by 4 bases and J by 0 bases, leaving 20 bases between them. CDR1 SGHTS and CDR2 YDEGEE come from the germline V gene. The CDR3 totals 17 residues. The full variable domain, in which reference TRBV5-8 and TRBJ2-7 provide the parts outside the CDR3, is EAGVTQSPTHLIKTRGQQATLRCSPISGHTSVYWYQQALGLGLQFLLWYDEGEERNRGNFPPRFSGRQFPNYSSELNVNALELEDSALYLCASSPSPWGRSSYEQYFGPGTRLTVT.

The rearrangement links TRBV28 to TRBJ1-2; tentatively, D is TRBD1 (6 bases). CDR3 length: 14 amino acids. In germline, CDR1 is MDHEN, CDR2 SYDVKM. The V gene lost 6 bases and the J gene lost 4 bases, with 15 bases spanning the gap. The CDR3 DNA sequence: TGTGCCAGCAGCTGGAACAGGGCTGGCTATGGCTACACCTTC. Encoded protein: CASSWNRAGYGYTF.

This clone has just one count. V is TRBV7-2 and J is TRBJ2-7, with D possibly matching TRBD1 (5 bases). Germline loops: CDR1 SGHTA, CDR2 FQGNSA. Trimming shortened V by 6 bases and J by 0 bases, and 18 bases separated the two germline ends. This CDR3 is 16 amino acids long. CDR3 sequence: CASSPSSGSSSYEQYF. In DNA form, the CDR3 reads TGTGCCAGCAGTCCTTCCTCAGGGTCAAGCTCCTACGAGCAGTACTTC.

This clone was seen only a few times. CDR3 region: CASRDRDEQYF. DNA of the CDR3: TGTGCCAGCAGGGACAGGGACGAGCAGTACTTC. The chain is built from TRBV27 and TRBJ2-7, with 8 bases lining up with TRBD1. With V trimmed by 6 bases and J by 5 bases, 0 bases remained unmatched. Germline CDR1 is MNHEY and CDR2 is SMNVEV (reference sequence). The CDR3 has 11 amino acids.

The chain joins TRBV4-1 to TRBJ1-4; D ambiguous. V lost 0 bases and J 5 bases, leaving 10 bases between the germline ends. CDR3 length: 15 amino acids. Germline CDR1 and CDR2: MGHRA and YSYEKL. The CDR3 coding sequence is TGCGCCAGCAGCCAAGATGGGGTTGCAAATGAAAAACTGTTTTTT. Protein product: CASSQDGVANEKLFF.

The chain is built from TRBV30 and TRBJ2-5; D gene ambiguous. Per germline, CDR1 GTSNPN and CDR2 SVGIG (reference sequence). The CDR3 sequence is 14 residues long. The V end lost 3 bases, the J end lost 1 base, and 12 bases lay between the germline ends. DNA of the CDR3: TGTGCCTGGAGCCGCGGACCTGTCCAAGAGACCCAGTACTTC. This gives the protein CAWSRGPVQETQYF.

This chain connects TRBV2 to TRBJ1-1; no firm D call. The germline gives CDR1 SNHLY, CDR2 FYNNEI. The CDR3 sequence is 10 residues long. V was pared by 0 bases and J by 11 bases, with 4 bases between. The CDR3 nucleotides are TGTGCCAGCAGTGAAGCGCAGGCTTTCTTT. Its translation: CASSEAQAFF. Filled out from reference TRBV2 and TRBJ1-1, the complete variable domain reads EPEVTQTPSHQVTQMGQEVILRCVPISNHLYFYWYRQILGQKVEFLVSFYNNEISEKSEIFDDQFSVERPDGSNFTLKIRSTKLEDSAMYFCASSEAQAFFGQGTRLTVV.

The chain combines TRBV28 with TRBJ2-2; TRBD2 matches at 8 bases. Trimming removed 4 bases from V and 6 bases from J; junction bases left unmatched: 7. CDR3 length: 15 amino acids. Germline assignment: CDR1 MDHEN and CDR2 SYDVKM. CDR3: CASSSLTRGAGELFF. CDR3 nucleotides: TGTGCCAGCAGTTCTCTCACGCGGGGGGCCGGGGAGCTGTTTTTT.